Below, 13 T cell receptor beta chains from the same sample are listed, as sequenced in a study of T cells in Graves' hyperthyroidism and ophthalmopathy. Template material for amplifying TCR beta CDR3 regions consisted of RNA transcripts. The HTBI primer set served for first-round RT-PCR of the TCR CDR3. Using its own MiXCR run on the multiplex PCR reads, TCRdb lists one record per CDR3 protein. The table includes hundreds of thousands of distinct CDR3 sequences, around 42% detected once. The sample comprised peripheral blood or thyroid tissue (not recorded which). The receptor set was obtained from a woman in her late teens or twenties with Graves' hyperthyroidism.

This clonotype was recorded at least ten times. The V and J genes are TRBV7-2 and TRBJ1-1; possibly TRBD1 for D (6 bases). Looked up from germline, CDR1 is SGHTA and CDR2 is FQGNSA. V was trimmed by 1 base and J by 12 bases, leaving 12 bases between them. This CDR3 contains 12 residues. DNA of the CDR3: TGTGCCAGCAGCTTAGACCGGGACATTTCTTTCTTT. It codes for CASSLDRDISFF. Using reference TRBV7-2 and TRBJ1-1 for the parts outside the CDR3, the full variable domain is GAGVSQSPSNKVTEKGKDVELRCDPISGHTALYWYRQSLGQGLEFLIYFQGNSAPDKSGLPSDRFSAERTGGSVSTLTIQRTQQEDSAVYLCASSLDRDISFFGQGTRLTVV.

The J gene is TRBJ1-2, the V gene TRBV16; D not certain. Germline V lookup: CDR1 KGHSY, CDR2 FQNENV. V gave up 0 bases and J gave up 5 bases, with 13 bases separating them. This CDR3 contains 15 residues. The CDR3 sequence: CASSQSSWGGYGYTF. DNA of the CDR3: TGTGCCAGCAGCCAATCATCTTGGGGTGGTTATGGCTACACCTTC.

The CDR3 nucleotides are TGTGCCAGCGGACCGGGACAGGGTTCTGGCTACACCTTC. Amino acid sequence: CASGPGQGSGYTF. This chain joins TRBV25-1 and TRBJ1-2; 9 bases map to TRBD1. Unmatched junction bases numbered 8, after V lost 8 bases and J lost 7 bases. CDR1 is MGHDK, CDR2 SYGVNS, per germline. CDR3 length: 13 residues.

This clonotype was seen a few times. CDR3 sequence reads: CSARGADSENYGYTF. CDR3 nucleotide sequence: TGCAGTGCTAGAGGGGCGGACAGTGAAAACTATGGCTACACCTTC. The rearrangement links TRBV20-1 to TRBJ1-2, with a weak D call TRBD1 (6 bases). The CDR3 has 15 amino acids. Germline V gene data show CDR1 as DFQATT and CDR2 as SNEGSKA (reference sequence). The V end was cut by 1 base, the J end by 2 bases, with 14 bases between.

This clonotype was detected only a few times. The V gene is TRBV10-3, the J gene TRBJ2-3; D is tentatively TRBD1 or TRBD2 (7 bases each). Germline V gene data show CDR1 as ENHRY and CDR2 as SYGVKD. Trimming took off 8 bases at V and 8 bases at J, with 20 bases between the two ends. The length of the CDR3 is 14 residues. The CDR3 loop is CAIAEGAPGGTQYF. CDR3 in DNA: TGTGCCATCGCGGAGGGGGCGCCGGGGGGTACGCAGTATTTT.

V gene TRBV20-1 combines with J gene TRBJ1-5; possible D gene TRBD1, 6 bases. V was trimmed by 2 bases and J by 3 bases, leaving 17 bases between them. This CDR3 spans 16 amino acids. Per the germline V gene, CDR1 is DFQATT and CDR2 is SNEGSKA (reference sequence). In nucleotides, the CDR3 is TGCAGTGCTAGAACCGCGGACAGCCGCTTCAATCAGCCCCAGCATTTT. It is translated as CSARTADSRFNQPQHF.

The V call is TRBV6-5, the J call TRBJ1-2; possibly TRBD1 for D (6 bases). The CDR3 consists of 13 residues. In germline, CDR1 is MNHEY, CDR2 SVGAGI. V was clipped by 6 bases and J by 9 bases, with 17 bases between them. The DNA of the CDR3 is TGTGCCAGCAGCCCATCGGGACACGGGAGCTACACCTTC. As protein: CASSPSGHGSYTF.

This clonotype was observed at least ten times. This chain connects TRBV10-3 to TRBJ2-5; 8 bases map to TRBD1. This CDR3 has 15 amino acids. CDR1 is ENHRY, CDR2 SYGVKD, per germline. Unmatched junction bases numbered 5, after V lost 0 bases and J lost 5 bases. The CDR3 sequence: CAISESGQEGETQYF. The CDR3 region has the DNA TGTGCCATCAGTGAGTCGGGACAGGAGGGGGAGACCCAGTACTTC.

The table lists this clonotype with a few counts. This sequence joins TRBV12-3 or TRBV12-4 and TRBJ1-4; 7 bases match TRBD1. The CDR3 has 12 residues. The J segment lost 13 bases and the V segment lost 4 bases, leaving 6 bases of the junction unmatched. As DNA, the CDR3 is TGTGCCAGCAGTTCAAGGGACAGCGGACTGTTTTTT. It specifies CASSSRDSGLFF.

This rearrangement joins TRBV11-2 to TRBJ2-5, with D tentatively TRBD1 (6 bases). The end of the DNA is better explained by TRBJ2-1, so the J call may be wrong. Germline CDR1 SGHAT, CDR2 FQNNGV. The CDR3 is 13 amino acids. CDR3 residues: CASSSEQGDEQFF. CDR3 nucleotides: TGTGCCAGCAGCTCTGAACAGGGCGATGAGCAGTTCTTC.

This sequence joins TRBV29-1 and TRBJ1-4; TRBD1 agrees at 7 bases. Germline CDR1 is SQVTM and CDR2 is ANQGSEA. V was pared by 7 bases and J by 4 bases, with 3 bases of the junction left unmatched. The CDR3 length is 12 residues. The CDR3 DNA is TGCAGCGCGGACAGGAGTAATGAAAAACTGTTTTTT. Encoded protein: CSADRSNEKLFF.

The chain is built from TRBV2 and TRBJ2-7, with a tentative D call TRBD1 (5 bases). Germline V gives CDR1 SNHLY, CDR2 FYNNEI. The V gene lost 6 bases and the J gene lost 2 bases, with 8 bases spanning the gap. This CDR3 is built from 12 residues. CDR3 residues: CASRDIAYEQYF. The CDR3 DNA follows: TGTGCCAGCAGGGACATTGCCTACGAGCAGTACTTC.

This chain joins TRBV15 and TRBJ2-7, with D perhaps being TRBD1 or TRBD2 (6 bases each). The CDR3 loop spans 12 amino acids. CDR1 and CDR2 (germline): LNHNV, YYDKDF (reference sequence). V dropped 5 bases and J dropped 4 bases, with 9 bases sitting between them. The CDR3 sequence is CATSRGPYEQYF. The CDR3 coding sequence is TGTGCCACCAGCCGGGGGCCGTACGAGCAGTACTTC.